In this sample, the clone carrying this T cell receptor beta chain turned up a few times. Antigen unknown. The data were obtained in a study of blood T cells in healthy people across ages. Findings of the study overall: Long-lived and aged donors differed, with more naive CD4+ cells and higher diversity in the long-lived.

Then a second PCR, running roughly 7 to 11 cycles, was carried out with a sample-barcoded 5' primer and a J-beta primer mix. The yield of each sample was at least 2.5 million CDR3-containing paired-end reads. TCRdb reprocessed the 5' RACE reads via MiXCR and lists one record per CDR3 protein. Of about a million distinct CDR3 sequences listed, less than 45% were seen once; the top ten hold over 10%. The CDR3 sequence is 13 residues long. Germline V gives CDR1 MGHRA, CDR2 YSYEKL. V lost 0 bases to trimming and J lost 6 bases, with 6 bases between them. The sequenced material came from blood. The rearrangement uses TRBV4-1 and TRBJ1-5; D uncertain. The origin of this receptor is a young man in good health. CDR3 coding DNA: TGCGCCAGCAGCCAAGAAAACCGTCAGCCCCAGCATTTT. Translation: CASSQENRQPQHF.